These 8 T cell receptor beta chains were sequenced from one sample in a study of cytomegalovirus exposure and HLA in healthy donors. Primers for the PCR totalled 60 Vbeta and 13 Jbeta. Data came from immunoSEQ multiplex PCR; TCRdb stores just in-frame clones and leaves some out. The profile covers roughly 250,000 clones, with almost 85% appearing a single time and roughly 2% taken by the ten largest. Sequencing was done on a sample of PBMCs. The receptors stem from a woman between 40 and 55 years old in good health and CMV-seropositive.

The chain joins TRBV30 to TRBJ2-7, with D possibly TRBD1 on 5 matching bases. This CDR3 contains 14 residues. The V and J ends lost 4 bases and 6 bases respectively, with 19 bases between them. Germline V lookup: CDR1 GTSNPN, CDR2 SVGIG (reference sequence). The CDR3 spells CAWNGPGRLGEQYF. The CDR3 DNA reads as TGTGCCTGGAACGGTCCAGGGCGGCTAGGCGAGCAGTACTTC.

The gene calls are TRBV2 and TRBJ1-2; D gene ambiguous. Trimming took 2 bases from V and 9 from J, leaving 13 bases between them. The CDR3 is 13 amino acids. In germline, CDR1 is SNHLY, CDR2 FYNNEI. The CDR3, as DNA: TGTGCCAGCAGTGAACTGGGTGCGGGTCGCTACACCTTC. This translates into CASSELGAGRYTF. The full variable domain, in which reference TRBV2 and TRBJ1-2 provide the parts outside the CDR3, is EPEVTQTPSHQVTQMGQEVILRCVPISNHLYFYWYRQILGQKVEFLVSFYNNEISEKSEIFDDQFSVERPDGSNFTLKIRSTKLEDSAMYFCASSELGAGRYTFGSGTRLTVV.

The chain uses TRBV14 and TRBJ2-1, with 10 bases lining up with TRBD1. Losses at the gene ends were 4 bases for V and 6 bases for J; bases not matched to a gene: 9. The CDR3 extends over 16 amino acids. Per the germline V gene, CDR1 is SGHDN and CDR2 is FVKESK. CDR3 loop: CASSPLGDRGTNEQFF. As DNA, the CDR3 is TGTGCCAGCAGCCCACTTGGGGACAGGGGCACCAATGAGCAGTTCTTC.

The chain has TRBV2 and TRBJ1-3; D is uncertain. The CDR3 is 14 amino acids. V was cut by 7 bases and J by 4 bases, with 14 bases left in between. Germline values: CDR1 SNHLY, CDR2 FYNNEI. The CDR3 DNA follows: TGTGCCAGCAAGGGAGTTGCTCTGGGAAACACCATATATTTT. Translated, it gives CASKGVALGNTIYF.

J is TRBJ1-5 and V is TRBV5-8; 10 nucleotides agree with TRBD1. The junction had 3 bases not matched to a gene; V was cut back by 4 bases and J by 5 bases. The CDR3 is made up of 14 amino acids. CDR1 and CDR2 (germline): SGHTS, YDEGEE. In DNA, the CDR3 is TGTGCCAGCAGCCCCGGGACAGGGGATCAGCCCCAGCATTTT. Its translation is CASSPGTGDQPQHF.

There are a few counts of this clone. The V and J genes are TRBV6-6 and TRBJ2-7; the match to TRBD2 covers 11 bases. Germline V gene sequence: CDR1 MNHNY, CDR2 SVGAGI (reference sequence). The CDR3 has 15 residues. V lost 1 base, J lost 4 bases, and 3 bases stayed unmatched. CDR3 in amino acids: CASSYLGTSGYEQYF. In nucleotides, the CDR3 is TGTGCCAGCAGTTACTTGGGGACTAGCGGTTACGAGCAGTACTTC.

The V call is TRBV7-2, the J call TRBJ2-1; D is possibly TRBD2 (6 bases). Germline V lookup: CDR1 SGHTA, CDR2 FQGNSA. The CDR3 runs to 14 residues. Trimming stripped 3 bases from V and 2 bases from J, with 8 bases between. CDR3 DNA: TGTGCCAGCAGCTTTAGCGGAGCCTACAATGAGCAGTTCTTC. Amino acid sequence: CASSFSGAYNEQFF.

This clone appeared once. This specimen includes other DNA sequences encoding the same CDR3. The chain links TRBV10-3 to TRBJ2-3; 10 bases line up with TRBD2. The CDR3 runs to 15 residues. Germline V lookup: CDR1 ENHRY, CDR2 SYGVKD. The ends lost 5 bases at V and 1 base at J; junction bases unmatched: 3. The CDR3 loop is CAISTGTSGTDTQYF. The CDR3 DNA follows: TGTGCCATCAGTACCGGGACTAGCGGCACAGATACGCAGTATTTT.